The 29 T cell receptor beta chains below come from one sample, sequenced in a study of blood T cell repertoires in COVID-19. Generated by immunoSEQ multiplex PCR, the TCRdb table keeps only in-frame clones and is missing some. The table records under 150,000 clones, 80% of them present only once. Sequencing was carried out using peripheral blood. The receptors were gathered from a human donor in a cohort sampled during active COVID-19.

The CDR3 DNA reads as TGTGCCAGCAGTCTCATCGGGGGGGGACAAAAGAACACTGAAGCTTTCTTT. Protein: CASSLIGGGQKNTEAFF. The V gene is TRBV27, the J gene TRBJ1-1, with a possible D match to TRBD1 (6 bases). The germline V gene encodes CDR1 MNHEY and CDR2 SMNVEV (reference sequence). The CDR3 is made up of 17 amino acids. V was shortened by 5 bases and J by 1 base, with 20 bases between the two germline ends.

V and J are TRBV6-2 or TRBV6-3 and TRBJ1-1, with unresolved D. Trimming removed 5 bases from V and 1 base from J, with 8 bases in between. This CDR3 spans 13 amino acids. Germline V CDR1 and CDR2: MNHEY, SVGEGT. The CDR3 DNA reads as TGTGCCAGCAGTATTACGGGGAACACTGAAGCTTTCTTT. Protein product: CASSITGNTEAFF.

The rearrangement uses TRBV5-1 and TRBJ2-7; TRBD1 might be the D (6 bases). Germline V gene lookup returns CDR1 SGHRS and CDR2 YFSETQ. The V end lost 4 bases, the J end lost 0 bases, and 14 bases lay between the germline ends. This CDR3 contains 15 residues. The CDR3 coding sequence is TGCGCCAGCAGCCGTGAGGGGGTCGTCTCCTACGAGCAGTACTTC. It codes for CASSREGVVSYEQYF.

The chain uses TRBV24-1 and TRBJ2-7; 12 positions agree with TRBD2. J gave up 3 bases and V 4 bases, and 3 bases lay outside the gene matches. The CDR3 is made up of 15 amino acids. Germline V gene data show CDR1 as KGHDR and CDR2 as SFDVKD. CDR3 bases: TGTGCCACCAGTGACGGACTAGCGGGGATCTACGAGCAGTACTTC. Translation gives CATSDGLAGIYEQYF.

The genes are TRBV2 and TRBJ1-5, with D unclear. This CDR3 spans 12 amino acids. V was cut by 4 bases and J by 7 bases, with 8 bases left in between. Germline-derived CDR1 and CDR2 are SNHLY and FYNNEI. The CDR3 sequence is CASSAPEQPQHF. CDR3 DNA sequence: TGTGCCAGCAGTGCCCCCGAGCAGCCCCAGCATTTT.

This chain connects TRBV9 to TRBJ2-1; 10 bases are a match to TRBD2. Per the germline V gene, CDR1 is SGDLS and CDR2 is YYNGEE. This CDR3 has 14 amino acids. V was pared by 2 bases and J by 6 bases, with 2 bases of the junction left unmatched. CDR3: CASSVGLAVNEQFF. The CDR3 nucleotides read TGTGCCAGCAGCGTCGGACTAGCGGTCAATGAGCAGTTCTTC.

The rearrangement joins TRBV7-9 to TRBJ1-4, with TRBD1 identical over 12 bases. This CDR3 spans 16 amino acids. V trimming: 4 bases; J trimming: 8 bases; junction bases outside the gene matches: 8. Germline CDR1 SEHNR, CDR2 FQNEAQ (reference sequence). CDR3 amino acids: CASSSGAGTGGEKLFF. The CDR3 DNA is TGTGCCAGCAGCTCCGGGGCCGGGACAGGGGGCGAAAAACTGTTTTTT.

As for this clone: In the same sample, other DNA sequences code for this CDR3. The V call is TRBV5-6, the J call TRBJ2-7; TRBD1 might be the D (6 bases). Trimming took 1 base from V and 0 from J, leaving 8 bases between them. The CDR3 spans 14 residues. CDR1 SGHDT and CDR2 YYEEEE come from the germline V gene. The CDR3 sequence is CASSLTGISYEQYF. The CDR3 DNA follows: TGTGCCAGCAGCTTGACAGGGATCTCCTACGAGCAGTACTTC.

The table lists this clone with a count of one. This chain joins TRBV28 and TRBJ1-5, with TRBD1 matching over 8 bases. The CDR3 covers 14 residues. V shed 6 bases and J 7 bases; nucleotides not matched to a gene: 8. From germline, CDR1 is MDHEN and CDR2 SYDVKM. The CDR3 region has the DNA TGTGCCAGCAGGGCTCACAGGGGGGAACAGCCCCAGCATTTT. Amino acids: CASRAHRGEQPQHF.

The gene calls are TRBV2 and TRBJ2-7, with 12 bases lining up with TRBD2. V was clipped by 6 bases and J by 6 bases; unmatched bases: 3. The CDR3 covers 13 residues. CDR1 is SNHLY and CDR2 is FYNNEI in the germline V gene. The CDR3 DNA sequence: TGTGCCAGCAGGACTAGCGGGGGTGGCGAGCAGTACTTC. It encodes CASRTSGGGEQYF.

The genes are TRBV6-5 and TRBJ1-5; D unresolved. The germline V and J ends were trimmed by 6 bases and 2 bases, with 11 bases remaining between them. Germline loops: CDR1 MNHEY, CDR2 SVGAGI. The CDR3 sequence is 14 residues long. Here the CDR3 reads CASRQAYGNQPQHF. The CDR3 nucleotides read TGTGCCAGCAGGCAAGCGTACGGCAATCAGCCCCAGCATTTT.

The rearrangement uses TRBV5-6 and TRBJ1-1; D is ambiguous. Trimming left V 4 bases short and J 8 bases short, with 15 bases between. The germline V gene has CDR1 SGHDT and CDR2 YYEEEE. This CDR3 is built from 13 residues. In nucleotides, the CDR3 is TGTGCCAGCAGCCAGATAGGCGGCAACGAAGCTTTCTTT. It is translated as CASSQIGGNEAFF.

The V and J genes are TRBV23-1 and TRBJ1-4; D gene ambiguous. TRBV23-1 is reported as an ORF; its role is uncertain. The CDR3 length is 12 residues. The V and J ends lost 0 bases and 10 bases respectively, with 6 bases between them. CDR3 sequence (DNA): TGCGCCAGCAGTCAATCCGCCGGAAAACTGTTTTTT. The encoded protein is CASSQSAGKLFF.

V and J are TRBV28 and TRBJ1-4; D may be TRBD1 (6 bases). Trimming pared 5 bases from V and 7 bases from J, leaving 17 bases between. Germline V gene lookup returns CDR1 MDHEN and CDR2 SYDVKM. The CDR3 length is 15 residues. CDR3 residues: CASSPSTGWGEKLFF. For the CDR3, the DNA is TGTGCCAGCAGTCCGTCAACAGGGTGGGGTGAAAAACTGTTTTTT.

The count of this clone is one. This chain links TRBV10-3 with TRBJ1-1, with TRBD1 as a possible D gene (6 bases). Per the germline V gene, CDR1 is ENHRY and CDR2 is SYGVKD. This CDR3 is built from 15 residues. V was pared by 5 bases and J by 1 base, with 14 bases between. This CDR3 is CAISKRTESNTEAFF. CDR3 sequence (DNA): TGTGCCATCAGTAAGAGGACAGAATCGAACACTGAAGCTTTCTTT.

This sequence joins TRBV5-1 and TRBJ1-3; 7 bases fit TRBD1. V trimming: 7 bases; J trimming: 4 bases; junction bases outside the gene matches: 11. Germline V gives CDR1 SGHRS, CDR2 YFSETQ. The CDR3 has 15 amino acids. The CDR3 region has the DNA TGCGCCAGCCGTGGAACCGACAGGGACGGAAACACCATATATTTT. As protein: CASRGTDRDGNTIYF.

The rearrangement uses TRBV19 and TRBJ1-4; a weak D match, TRBD1 (6 bases). The germline V gene encodes CDR1 LNHDA and CDR2 SQIVND (reference sequence). The CDR3 loop spans 15 amino acids. Trimming shortened V by 6 bases and J by 6 bases, and 17 bases separated the two germline ends. DNA of the CDR3: TGTGCCAGTAGCCGGGTGGGGGACACCGATGAAAAACTGTTTTTT. The encoded protein is CASSRVGDTDEKLFF.

The CDR3 spells CASSLVAQTGGNIQYF. CDR3 coding DNA: TGTGCCAGCAGCTTAGTGGCACAGACGGGGGGAAACATTCAGTACTTC. The J gene is TRBJ2-4, the V gene TRBV11-2; 7 bases are shared with TRBD2. Germline V gene data show CDR1 as SGHAT and CDR2 as FQNNGV. Germline trimming cut 1 base from V and 6 bases from J; bases unmatched to any gene: 9. This CDR3 contains 16 residues.

The chain employs TRBV18 and TRBJ1-6, with 9 bases aligning to TRBD1. Germline V gene lookup returns CDR1 KGHSH and CDR2 LQKENI. J gave up 10 bases and V 2 bases, and 9 bases lay outside the gene matches. The CDR3 has 16 amino acids. CDR3 residues: CASSPTGTGKESPLHF. The CDR3 DNA reads TGTGCCAGCTCACCAACCGGGACAGGGAAAGAATCACCCCTCCACTTT.

This clone was counted once. The genes are TRBV30 and TRBJ1-2, with D possibly TRBD1 on 5 matching bases. Germline CDR1 and CDR2: GTSNPN and SVGIG (reference sequence). The CDR3 has 11 amino acids. Between the trimmed V and J ends, which lost 7 bases and 8 bases, there was a span of 14 bases. This CDR3 is CAFQRGVGYTF. CDR3 sequence (DNA): TGTGCCTTTCAACGGGGGGTAGGCTACACCTTC.

CDR3 protein: CASSLLRETILHTGELFF. CDR3 bases: TGTGCCAGCAGTTTATTGCGGGAGACGATCCTCCACACCGGGGAGCTGTTTTTT. V usage is TRBV28 and J usage is TRBJ2-2; 7 bases fit TRBD2. The CDR3 runs 18 residues. CDR1 and CDR2 (germline): MDHEN, SYDVKM. Losses at the gene ends were 1 base for V and 3 bases for J; bases not matched to a gene: 11.

V is TRBV2 and J is TRBJ2-2; D perhaps matches TRBD1 (6 bases). The CDR3 has 15 amino acids. CDR1 is SNHLY and CDR2 is FYNNEI in the germline V gene. V dropped 6 bases and J dropped 3 bases, with 14 bases sitting between them. The CDR3 nucleotides are TGTGCCAGCAGCCCCTCCCAGGGGTACACCGGGGAGCTGTTTTTT. It codes for CASSPSQGYTGELFF. The whole variable domain, remainder taken from reference TRBV2 and TRBJ2-2, is EPEVTQTPSHQVTQMGQEVILRCVPISNHLYFYWYRQILGQKVEFLVSFYNNEISEKSEIFDDQFSVERPDGSNFTLKIRSTKLEDSAMYFCASSPSQGYTGELFFGEGSRLTVL.

The rearrangement uses TRBV2 and TRBJ1-4; D not resolved. The V end was cut by 4 bases, the J end by 5 bases, with 14 bases between. CDR1 and CDR2 (germline): SNHLY, FYNNEI. The CDR3 runs 15 residues. CDR3 residues: CASSGRVSSNEKLFF. The CDR3 DNA reads TGTGCCAGCAGTGGCCGAGTTTCATCCAATGAAAAACTGTTTTTT. The full variable domain, its missing parts supplied by reference TRBV2 and TRBJ1-4, is EPEVTQTPSHQVTQMGQEVILRCVPISNHLYFYWYRQILGQKVEFLVSFYNNEISEKSEIFDDQFSVERPDGSNFTLKIRSTKLEDSAMYFCASSGRVSSNEKLFFGSGTQLSVL.

This clone came up once. In the same sample, other DNA sequences code for this CDR3. The CDR3 DNA sequence: TGTGCCTGGAGCGTAGGGCTAGCGGGCCGCAATGAGCAGTTCTTC. Protein product: CAWSVGLAGRNEQFF. The chain is built from TRBV30 and TRBJ2-1; 8 nucleotides match TRBD2. After removal of 3 bases from V and 6 bases from J, the junction contained 10 bases not matched to a gene. The germline gives CDR1 GTSNPN, CDR2 SVGIG (reference sequence). The CDR3 covers 15 residues.

The genes are TRBV19 and TRBJ2-6; D gene ambiguous. Trimming shortened V by 6 bases and J by 0 bases, and 6 bases separated the two germline ends. The CDR3 sequence is 14 residues long. Germline loops: CDR1 LNHDA, CDR2 SQIVND (reference sequence). CDR3 protein: CASSPGSGANVLTF. CDR3 nucleotides: TGTGCCAGTAGCCCAGGCTCTGGGGCCAACGTCCTGACTTTC.

This chain uses TRBV25-1 with TRBJ1-1, with D possibly TRBD1 on 5 matching bases. CDR1 MGHDK and CDR2 SYGVNS come from the germline V gene. The CDR3 spans 17 residues. V shed 4 bases and J shed 2 bases, with 20 bases lying between them. CDR3 region: CASSAYPGEGYNTEAFF. The CDR3 coding sequence is TGTGCCAGCAGTGCCTATCCCGGGGAGGGGTACAACACTGAAGCTTTCTTT.

The chain uses TRBV7-5 and TRBJ2-2; no DNA check was done on the table's D call, TRBD2. TRBV7-5 is deemed a pseudogene. The CDR3 consists of 18 residues. The CDR3 loop reads CARSLGIGLAGGTGELFF. The CDR3 nucleotides are TGTGCCAGAAGCTTAGGAATAGGGCTAGCGGGGGGCACCGGGGAGCTGTTTTTT.

This sequence joins TRBV2 and TRBJ2-7, with TRBD1 matching over 8 bases. Germline V gives CDR1 SNHLY, CDR2 FYNNEI. Trimming at V came to 6 bases and at J to 0 bases, leaving 4 bases not matched to a gene. The CDR3 extends over 14 amino acids. For the CDR3, the DNA is TGTGCCAGCAGCCAAGGACAGGGCTCCTACGAGCAGTACTTC. This translates into CASSQGQGSYEQYF. The whole variable domain, remainder taken from reference TRBV2 and TRBJ2-7, is EPEVTQTPSHQVTQMGQEVILRCVPISNHLYFYWYRQILGQKVEFLVSFYNNEISEKSEIFDDQFSVERPDGSNFTLKIRSTKLEDSAMYFCASSQGQGSYEQYFGPGTRLTVT.

The chain employs TRBV15 and TRBJ1-2, with TRBD1 as a possible D gene (6 bases). V gave up 1 base and J gave up 4 bases, with 22 bases separating them. Germline CDR1 LNHNV, CDR2 YYDKDF (reference sequence). This CDR3 region has 18 residues. The CDR3 reads CATSRGSLQGSRGYGYTF. The DNA of the CDR3 is TGTGCCACCAGCAGAGGGTCTCTACAGGGTTCCAGGGGCTATGGCTACACCTTC.